The 15 T cell receptor beta chains presented below share a single source sample, sequenced in a study of blood T cell repertoires in COVID-19. The protocol was immunoSEQ multiplex PCR, while the TCRdb copy is restricted to in-frame clones and leaves out a portion. The sample carries about 83,000 clones, 86% recorded once. What was sequenced was peripheral blood. All receptors come from a woman older than 75 in a cohort sampled during active or convalescent COVID-19.

This chain joins TRBV18 and TRBJ2-3; D may be TRBD2 (5 bases). The germline V and J ends were trimmed by 6 bases and 4 bases, with 8 bases remaining between them. The CDR3 totals 12 residues. Germline CDR1 reads KGHSH; CDR2 reads LQKENI. DNA for the CDR3: TGTGCCAGCTCTCAACTAGCAGATACGCAGTATTTT. Translating it yields CASSQLADTQYF.

The V gene is TRBV7-2, the J gene TRBJ2-7, with D possibly matching TRBD1 (7 bases). V lost 4 bases and J lost 9, with 13 bases in between. The CDR3 is made up of 12 amino acids. The germline gives CDR1 SGHTA, CDR2 FQGNSA. The CDR3 region has the DNA TGTGCCAGCAGCTCCAGGGGGGCGAGGCAGTACTTC. This gives the protein CASSSRGARQYF. Drawing the rest from reference TRBV7-2 and TRBJ2-7, the complete variable domain is GAGVSQSPSNKVTEKGKDVELRCDPISGHTALYWYRQSLGQGLEFLIYFQGNSAPDKSGLPSDRFSAERTGGSVSTLTIQRTQQEDSAVYLCASSSRGARQYFGPGTRLTVT.

The rearrangement uses TRBV5-1 and TRBJ2-1; D is perhaps TRBD2 (5 bases). Trimming took 1 base from V and 0 from J, leaving 8 bases between them. Germline V gene lookup returns CDR1 SGHRS and CDR2 YFSETQ. The CDR3 extends over 15 amino acids. The CDR3 nucleotides read TGCGCCAGCAGCTTGCGGGGTAGCTCCTACAATGAGCAGTTCTTC. Translation gives CASSLRGSSYNEQFF.

This rearrangement joins TRBV5-1 to TRBJ1-6; D might be TRBD1 (6 bases). The CDR3 has 16 residues. V was clipped by 5 bases and J by 0 bases, with 12 bases between them. The germline V gene encodes CDR1 SGHRS and CDR2 YFSETQ. In DNA, the CDR3 is TGCGCCAGCAGAGAGCAGGGGAGCTCCTATAATTCACCCCTCCACTTT. This gives the protein CASREQGSSYNSPLHF. Full variable domain (missing parts from reference TRBV5-1 and TRBJ1-6): KAGVTQTPRYLIKTRGQQVTLSCSPISGHRSVSWYQQTPGQGLQFLFEYFSETQRNKGNFPGRFSGRQFSNSRSEMNVSTLELGDSALYLCASREQGSSYNSPLHFGNGTRLTVT.

Here the CDR3 DNA reads TGTGCCAGCAGTTTATCTACGGTCTCTGGGGCCAACGTCCTGACTTTC. This sequence encodes CASSLSTVSGANVLTF. The chain combines TRBV28 with TRBJ2-6; the D is unclear. Trimming cost V 1 base and J 0 bases, with 7 bases left between them. Germline V CDR1 and CDR2: MDHEN, SYDVKM. The CDR3 is made up of 16 amino acids.

The chain employs TRBV2 and TRBJ1-2, with a tentative D call TRBD1 (6 bases). CDR3 length equals 13 residues. The V gene lost 6 bases and the J gene lost 1 base, with 9 bases spanning the gap. The V gene's germline CDR1 is SNHLY and CDR2 FYNNEI. The CDR3 sequence: CASRGDNNYGYTF. The DNA for the CDR3 is TGTGCCAGCAGGGGGGACAATAACTATGGCTACACCTTC.

V usage is TRBV30 and J usage is TRBJ1-4; TRBD1 might be the D (5 bases). There are 13 residues in the CDR3. Looked up from germline, CDR1 is GTSNPN and CDR2 is SVGIG (reference sequence). V lost 0 bases, J lost 3 bases, and 5 bases lay in between. The CDR3 sequence: CAWSVQANEKLFF. CDR3 bases: TGTGCCTGGAGTGTACAGGCTAATGAAAAACTGTTTTTT.

The J gene is TRBJ2-1, the V gene TRBV7-3, with 10 bases fitting TRBD2. The germline V gene has CDR1 SGHTA and CDR2 FQGTGA. The CDR3 spans 16 residues. J was trimmed by 5 bases and V by 4 bases; bases with no gene match: 8. CDR3 amino acids: CASSYRGLAQNNEQFF. For the CDR3, the DNA is TGTGCCAGCAGCTACCGGGGACTAGCGCAAAACAATGAGCAGTTCTTC.

This chain joins TRBV7-9 and TRBJ1-2; a possible D gene is TRBD1 (6 bases). The CDR3 covers 14 residues. Germline CDR1 SEHNR, CDR2 FQNEAQ (reference sequence). V was trimmed by 5 bases and J by 6 bases, leaving 16 bases between them. This CDR3 reads CASSETTGIDGYTF. The CDR3 bases are TGTGCCAGCAGCGAGACGACAGGCATTGATGGCTACACCTTC.

The chain employs TRBV5-1 and TRBJ1-1; 10 positions match TRBD1. Germline CDR1 and CDR2: SGHRS and YFSETQ. Trimming removed 4 bases from V and 2 bases from J; junction bases left unmatched: 5. The CDR3 is made up of 15 amino acids. CDR3 DNA sequence: TGCGCCAGCAGCCCACCGACAGGGGGCAACACTGAAGCTTTCTTT. Encoded protein: CASSPPTGGNTEAFF.

CDR3 region: CASSPGQGHTEAFF. The CDR3 DNA reads as TGTGCCAGCTCACCGGGACAGGGTCACACTGAAGCTTTCTTT. V and J are TRBV18 and TRBJ1-1; the match to TRBD1 covers 9 bases. J lost 3 bases, V lost 3 bases, and 2 bases had no gene match. Germline-derived CDR1 and CDR2 are KGHSH and LQKENI. The CDR3 is 14 amino acids.

The chain joins TRBV19 to TRBJ2-5, with D perhaps TRBD2 (7 bases). CDR3 length: 14 amino acids. V was clipped by 5 bases and J by 4 bases, with 14 bases between them. Germline V lookup: CDR1 LNHDA, CDR2 SQIVND (reference sequence). CDR3 amino acids: CASSSGEGRETQYF. The CDR3 DNA is TGTGCCAGTAGTTCAGGGGAGGGTCGAGAGACCCAGTACTTC.

The chain carries TRBV5-4 and TRBJ2-3, with a tentative D call TRBD1 (6 bases). The CDR3 sequence is 16 residues long. V lost 4 bases to trimming and J lost 4 bases, with 19 bases between them. Germline assignment: CDR1 SGHNT and CDR2 YYREEE (reference sequence). CDR3 protein: CASSPNTGSVADTQYF. In DNA, the CDR3 is TGTGCCAGCAGCCCGAACACAGGGAGTGTCGCAGATACGCAGTATTTT.

There are a few counts of this clone. This chain uses TRBV5-6 with TRBJ1-3, with a tentative D call TRBD1 (5 bases). This CDR3 spans 14 amino acids. The germline V gene encodes CDR1 SGHDT and CDR2 YYEEEE. Trimming pared 5 bases from V and 0 bases from J, leaving 9 bases between. The CDR3 loop is CASSPDSSGNTIYF. As DNA, the CDR3 is TGTGCCAGCAGTCCCGACAGCTCTGGAAACACCATATATTTT.

The rearrangement joins TRBV5-1 to TRBJ1-2; D is possibly TRBD1 (5 bases). V was shortened by 4 bases and J by 6 bases, with 16 bases between the two germline ends. Germline V gives CDR1 SGHRS, CDR2 YFSETQ. The CDR3 covers 14 residues. The CDR3 DNA reads TGCGCCAGCAGCCCGGGGGTCAGGGCCGATGGCTACACCTTC. Its protein product is CASSPGVRADGYTF. Combining the CDR3 with reference TRBV5-1 and TRBJ1-2 gives the whole variable domain KAGVTQTPRYLIKTRGQQVTLSCSPISGHRSVSWYQQTPGQGLQFLFEYFSETQRNKGNFPGRFSGRQFSNSRSEMNVSTLELGDSALYLCASSPGVRADGYTFGSGTRLTVV.